This record covers a single TCR beta chain. Its specificity is unknown. The data were produced by immunoSEQ multiplex PCR, yet TCRdb's version contains in-frame clones alone and is incomplete. The sample contains 70,000 to 85,000 clones, approximately 94% of which appear only once. This entry belongs to a study of PD-1 blockade in classical Hodgkin lymphoma. About the research overall: A 3 mg/kg intravenous dose of nivolumab was received by patients every 2 weeks. Study conclusions and caveats: Initiation of nivolumab under 1 year after ASCT led to exclusion of patients. Newly diagnosed patients had diversity similar to the baseline diversity of complete responders.

Germline V CDR1 and CDR2: SGHDT, YYEEEE. This CDR3 is built from 14 residues. The germline V and J ends were trimmed by 4 bases and 0 bases, with 10 bases remaining between them. The patients all showed relapse after autologous stem cell transplantation, while their brentuximab vedotin exposure varied. The sequenced sample was peripheral blood mononuclear cells (PBMCs), obtained at baseline. The J gene is TRBJ1-1, the V gene TRBV5-6; no clear D. This clonotype originated in a human donor with classical Hodgkin lymphoma. CDR3 loop: CASSPIQMNTEAFF. The CDR3 bases are TGTGCCAGCAGCCCAATACAGATGAACACTGAAGCTTTCTTT.